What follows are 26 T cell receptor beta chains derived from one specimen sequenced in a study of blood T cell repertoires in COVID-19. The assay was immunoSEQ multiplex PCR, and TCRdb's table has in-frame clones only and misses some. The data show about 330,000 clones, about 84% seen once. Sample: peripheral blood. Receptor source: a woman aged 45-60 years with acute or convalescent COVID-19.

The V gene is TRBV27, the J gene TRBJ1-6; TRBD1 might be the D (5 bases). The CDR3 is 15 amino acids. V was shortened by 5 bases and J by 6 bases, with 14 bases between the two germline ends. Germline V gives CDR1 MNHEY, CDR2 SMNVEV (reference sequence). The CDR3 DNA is TGTGCCAGCAGTCAATCCTGGGGCGGTAATTCACCCCTCCACTTT. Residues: CASSQSWGGNSPLHF.

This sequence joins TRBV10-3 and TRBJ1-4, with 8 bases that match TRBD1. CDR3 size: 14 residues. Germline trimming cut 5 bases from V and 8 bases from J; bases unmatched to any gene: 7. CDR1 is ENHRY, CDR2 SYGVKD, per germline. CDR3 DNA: TGTGCCATCAGTTCAGGACAGGGTGACGAAAAACTGTTTTTT. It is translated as CAISSGQGDEKLFF.

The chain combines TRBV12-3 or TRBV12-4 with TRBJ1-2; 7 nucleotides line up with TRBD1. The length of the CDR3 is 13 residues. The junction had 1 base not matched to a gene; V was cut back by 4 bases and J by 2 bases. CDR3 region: CASSWDRNYGYTF. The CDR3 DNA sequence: TGTGCCAGCAGTTGGGACAGAAACTATGGCTACACCTTC.

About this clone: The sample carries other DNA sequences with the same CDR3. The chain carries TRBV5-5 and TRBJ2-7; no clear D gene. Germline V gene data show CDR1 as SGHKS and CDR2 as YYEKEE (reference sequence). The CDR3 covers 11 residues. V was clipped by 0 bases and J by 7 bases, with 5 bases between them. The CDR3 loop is CASSLAREQYF. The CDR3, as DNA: TGTGCCAGCAGCTTGGCCAGGGAGCAGTACTTC.

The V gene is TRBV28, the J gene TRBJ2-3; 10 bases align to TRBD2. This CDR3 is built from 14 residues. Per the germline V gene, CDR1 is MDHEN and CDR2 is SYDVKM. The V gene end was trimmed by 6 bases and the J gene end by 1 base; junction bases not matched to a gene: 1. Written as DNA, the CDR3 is TGTGCCAGCAGAGGGACTAGCGGCACAGATACGCAGTATTTT. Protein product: CASRGTSGTDTQYF.

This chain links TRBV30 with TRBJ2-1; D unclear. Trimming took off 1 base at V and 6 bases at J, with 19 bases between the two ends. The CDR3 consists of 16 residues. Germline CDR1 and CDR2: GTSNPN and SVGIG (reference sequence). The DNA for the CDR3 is TGTGCCTGGAGTGAGTTTTTGAGGCCTCCCACCAATGAGCAGTTCTTC. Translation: CAWSEFLRPPTNEQFF.

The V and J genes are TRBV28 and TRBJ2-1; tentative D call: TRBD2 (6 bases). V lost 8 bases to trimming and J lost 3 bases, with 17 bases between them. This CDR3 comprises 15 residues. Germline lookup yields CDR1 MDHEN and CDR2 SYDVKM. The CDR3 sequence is CASSTPRDFYNEQFF. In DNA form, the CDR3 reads TGTGCCAGCTCAACACCGCGGGACTTCTACAATGAGCAGTTCTTC.

This chain's CDR3 is CASSWTQGMPGNTIYF. The DNA for the CDR3 is TGCGCCAGCAGCTGGACGCAGGGAATGCCTGGAAACACCATATATTTT. The rearrangement joins TRBV5-1 to TRBJ1-3; D perhaps matches TRBD1 (5 bases). Between the trimmed V and J ends, which lost 3 bases and 2 bases, there was a span of 15 bases. The CDR3 spans 16 residues. The germline gives CDR1 SGHRS, CDR2 YFSETQ.

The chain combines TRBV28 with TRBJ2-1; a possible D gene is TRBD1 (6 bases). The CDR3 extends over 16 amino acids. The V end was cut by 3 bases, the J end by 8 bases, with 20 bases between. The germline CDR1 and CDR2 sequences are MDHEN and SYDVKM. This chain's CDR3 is CASSFQRDMMMDEQFF. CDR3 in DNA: TGTGCCAGCAGTTTTCAACGGGACATGATGATGGATGAGCAGTTCTTC.

The CDR3 nucleotides are TGTGCCAGCAGCCCTCGGACAGGAGCTCAGCCCCAGCATTTT. Protein product: CASSPRTGAQPQHF. The chain joins TRBV7-2 to TRBJ1-5; TRBD1 matches at 7 bases. Germline CDR1 is SGHTA and CDR2 is FQGNSA. CDR3 length: 14 amino acids. After removal of 5 bases from V and 6 bases from J, the junction contained 7 bases not matched to a gene.

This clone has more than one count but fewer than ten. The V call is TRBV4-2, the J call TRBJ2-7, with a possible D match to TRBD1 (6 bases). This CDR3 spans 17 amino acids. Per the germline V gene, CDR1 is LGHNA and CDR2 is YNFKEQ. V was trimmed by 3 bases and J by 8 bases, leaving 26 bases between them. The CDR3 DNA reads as TGTGCCAGCAGCCAGGAAGCTATGCAAGGGACATGGGTCCAGCAGTACTTC. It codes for CASSQEAMQGTWVQQYF.

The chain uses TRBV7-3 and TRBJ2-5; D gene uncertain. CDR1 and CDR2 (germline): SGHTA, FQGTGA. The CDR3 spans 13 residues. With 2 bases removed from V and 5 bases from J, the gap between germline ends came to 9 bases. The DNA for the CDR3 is TGTGCCAGCAGCTTAGAAGTAAGCGAGACCCAGTACTTC. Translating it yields CASSLEVSETQYF. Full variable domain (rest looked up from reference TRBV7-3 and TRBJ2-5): GAGVSQTPSNKVTEKGKYVELRCDPISGHTALYWYRQSLGQGPEFLIYFQGTGAADDSGLPNDRFFAVRPEGSVSTLKIQRTERGDSAVYLCASSLEVSETQYFGPGTRLLVL.

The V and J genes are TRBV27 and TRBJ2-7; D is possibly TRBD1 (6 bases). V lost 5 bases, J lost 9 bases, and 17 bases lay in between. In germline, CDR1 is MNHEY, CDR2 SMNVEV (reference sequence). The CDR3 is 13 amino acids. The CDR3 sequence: CASSNRDLRVQYF. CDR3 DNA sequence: TGTGCCAGCAGTAACAGGGACCTACGGGTGCAGTACTTC.

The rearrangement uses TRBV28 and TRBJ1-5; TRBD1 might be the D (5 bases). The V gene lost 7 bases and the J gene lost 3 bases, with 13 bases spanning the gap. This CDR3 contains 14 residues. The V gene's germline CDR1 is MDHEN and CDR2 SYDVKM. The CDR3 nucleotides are TGTGCCAGCATTCCCCGGGGACTCAATCAGCCCCAGCATTTT. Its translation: CASIPRGLNQPQHF.

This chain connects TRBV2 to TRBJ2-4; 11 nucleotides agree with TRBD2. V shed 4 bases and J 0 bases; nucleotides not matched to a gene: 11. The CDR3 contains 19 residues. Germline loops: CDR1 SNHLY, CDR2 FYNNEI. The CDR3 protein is CASSGGGTSGKLAKNIQYF. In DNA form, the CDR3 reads TGTGCCAGCAGTGGAGGGGGGACTAGCGGAAAACTAGCCAAAAACATTCAGTACTTC.

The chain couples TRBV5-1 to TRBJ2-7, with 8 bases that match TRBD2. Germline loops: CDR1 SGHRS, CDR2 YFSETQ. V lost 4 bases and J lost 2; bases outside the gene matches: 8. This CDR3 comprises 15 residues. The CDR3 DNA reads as TGCGCCAGCAGCCCTTCTGGACTAGCTGCCTACGAGCAGTACTTC. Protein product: CASSPSGLAAYEQYF.

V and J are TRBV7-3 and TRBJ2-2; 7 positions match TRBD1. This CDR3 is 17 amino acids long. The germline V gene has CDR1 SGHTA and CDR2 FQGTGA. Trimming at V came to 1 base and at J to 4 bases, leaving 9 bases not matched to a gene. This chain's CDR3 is CASSLMGANRGTGELFF. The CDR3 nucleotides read TGTGCCAGCAGCTTAATGGGGGCCAACAGGGGCACCGGGGAGCTGTTTTTT.

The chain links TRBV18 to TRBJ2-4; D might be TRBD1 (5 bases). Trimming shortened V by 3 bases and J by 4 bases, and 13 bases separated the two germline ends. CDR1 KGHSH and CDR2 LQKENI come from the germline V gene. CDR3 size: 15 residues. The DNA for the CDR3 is TGTGCCAGCTCACCGTTTTCAGGGATTAAAAACATTCAGTACTTC. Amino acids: CASSPFSGIKNIQYF.

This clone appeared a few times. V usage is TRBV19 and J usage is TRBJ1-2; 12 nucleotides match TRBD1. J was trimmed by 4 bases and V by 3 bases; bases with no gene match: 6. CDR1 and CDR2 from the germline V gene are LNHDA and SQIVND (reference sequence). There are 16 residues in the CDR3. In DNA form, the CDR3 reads TGTGCCAGTAGTATTCTGGGGACAGGGGGCTTCTATGGCTACACCTTC. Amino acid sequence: CASSILGTGGFYGYTF.

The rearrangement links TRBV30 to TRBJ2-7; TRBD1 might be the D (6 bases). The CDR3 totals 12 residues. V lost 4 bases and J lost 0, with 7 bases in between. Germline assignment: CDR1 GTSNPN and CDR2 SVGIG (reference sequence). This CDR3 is CAWKDSSYEQYF. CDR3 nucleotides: TGTGCCTGGAAGGACAGCTCCTACGAGCAGTACTTC.

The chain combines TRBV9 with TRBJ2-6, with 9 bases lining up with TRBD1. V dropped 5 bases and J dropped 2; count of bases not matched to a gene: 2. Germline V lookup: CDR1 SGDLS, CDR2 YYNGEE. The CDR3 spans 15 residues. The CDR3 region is CASSRDRAGANVLTF. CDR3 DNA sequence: TGTGCCAGCAGTCGGGACAGGGCTGGGGCCAACGTCCTGACTTTC. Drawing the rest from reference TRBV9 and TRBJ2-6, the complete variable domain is DSGVTQTPKHLITATGQRVTLRCSPRSGDLSVYWYQQSLDQGLQFLIQYYNGEERAKGNILERFSAQQFPDLHSELNLSSLELGDSALYFCASSRDRAGANVLTFGAGSRLTVL.

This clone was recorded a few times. The CDR3 spells CAISRTGPNEAFF. CDR3 sequence (DNA): TGTGCCATCAGCCGGACAGGGCCCAATGAAGCTTTCTTT. V usage is TRBV10-3 and J usage is TRBJ1-1; 8 positions agree with TRBD1. With V trimmed by 6 bases and J by 7 bases, 7 bases remained unmatched. CDR3 size: 13 residues. CDR1 is ENHRY and CDR2 is SYGVKD in the germline V gene.

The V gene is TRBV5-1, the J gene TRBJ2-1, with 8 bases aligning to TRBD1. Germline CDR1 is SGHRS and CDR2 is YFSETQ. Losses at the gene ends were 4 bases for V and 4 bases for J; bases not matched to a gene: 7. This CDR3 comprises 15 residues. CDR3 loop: CASSARQGRYNEQFF. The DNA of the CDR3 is TGCGCCAGCAGCGCGAGACAGGGGAGATACAATGAGCAGTTCTTC.

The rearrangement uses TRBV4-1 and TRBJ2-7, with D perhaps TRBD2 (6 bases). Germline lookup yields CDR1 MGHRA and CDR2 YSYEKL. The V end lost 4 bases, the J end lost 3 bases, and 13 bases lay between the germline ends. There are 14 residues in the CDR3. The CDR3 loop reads CASSPRETVYEQYF. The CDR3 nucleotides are TGCGCCAGCAGCCCCCGGGAGACCGTCTACGAGCAGTACTTC.

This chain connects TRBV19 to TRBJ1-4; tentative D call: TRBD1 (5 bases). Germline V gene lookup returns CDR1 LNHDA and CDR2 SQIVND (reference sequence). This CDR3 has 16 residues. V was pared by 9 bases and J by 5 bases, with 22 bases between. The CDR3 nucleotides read TGTGCCAGCAACCCCCTTAGGGGTGCCCTAAATGAAAAACTGTTTTTT. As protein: CASNPLRGALNEKLFF.

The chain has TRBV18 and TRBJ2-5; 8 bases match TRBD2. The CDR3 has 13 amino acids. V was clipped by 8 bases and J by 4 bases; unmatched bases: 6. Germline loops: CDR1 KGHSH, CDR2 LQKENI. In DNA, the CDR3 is TGTGCCAGCCGAGCGGGAGAGGGAGAGACCCAGTACTTC. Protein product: CASRAGEGETQYF.